Listed below are T cell receptor beta chains from one sample, sequenced in a study of CD8 T cells in ankylosing spondylitis. TCRdb reanalysed the 5' RACE reads using MiXCR and keeps one entry per CDR3 protein. The profile covers under 250,000 distinct CDR3 sequences, with 9.5% to 12% appearing a single time and less than 8% taken by the ten largest. What was sequenced was blood, either unsorted or a sorted T cell fraction (not recorded which). The receptor source for this set is a male donor with ankylosing spondylitis or in good health (not recorded which). CDR3s include the opening cysteine and the closing phenylalanine or tryptophan. The order of the fields is J gene, V gene, D gene, clone size, CDR3 protein, CDR3 DNA. D genes are given only for firm matches. Clone sizes are given selectively: once, few, many, or a class where the clone is expanded.

TRBJ2-5 | TRBV20-1 | TRBD1 | many | CSALIGGWETQYF | TGCAGTGCCCTAATAGGGGGCTGGGAGACCCAGTACTTC
TRBJ2-3 | TRBV4-1 | - | few | CASSQASSGTAVRTQYF | TGCGCCAGCAGCCAAGCTAGTAGCGGTACCGCGGTGCGTACGCAGTATTTT
TRBJ2-3 | TRBV2 | - | - | CASSPRRLADTQYF | TGTGCCAGCAGCCCAAGGAGGTTGGCAGATACGCAGTATTTT
TRBJ2-7 | TRBV20-1 | TRBD2 | many | CSARGGLAGGPEQYF | TGCAGTGCTAGAGGGGGTCTAGCGGGAGGACCCGAGCAGTACTTC
TRBJ2-2 | TRBV12-3/TRBV12-4 | - | - | CASSSSISPGTQNTGELFF | TGTGCCAGCAGTTCGTCGATCTCCCCCGGGACTCAGAACACCGGGGAGCTGTTTTTT
TRBJ2-7 | TRBV20-1 | - | many | CSARVGGSYEQYF | TGCAGTGCTAGAGTTGGGGGCAGCTACGAGCAGTACTTC
TRBJ2-7 | TRBV20-1 | - | many | CSARDLAGLEQYF | TGCAGTGCTAGAGATCTCGCGGGGTTGGAGCAGTACTTC
TRBJ2-1 | TRBV12-3/TRBV12-4 | - | many | CASSFGGEQFF | TGTGCCAGCAGTTTCGGGGGTGAGCAGTTCTTC
TRBJ2-7 | TRBV28 | TRBD1 | many | CASSRPGTGLDEQYF | TGTGCCAGCAGTCGCCCCGGGACAGGGTTGGACGAGCAGTACTTC
TRBJ2-1 | TRBV12-3/TRBV12-4 | - | many | CASTLGGVGNEQFF | TGTGCCAGCACCCTGGGAGGAGTGGGCAATGAGCAGTTCTTC
TRBJ2-6 | TRBV15 | - | many | CATSRASGANVLTF | TGTGCCACCAGCAGGGCCTCTGGGGCCAACGTCCTGACTTTC
TRBJ2-1 | TRBV5-1 | - | many | CASRLSGVTSYNEQFF | TGCGCCAGCCGCCTGTCGGGCGTGACCTCCTACAATGAGCAGTTCTTC
TRBJ2-3 | TRBV27 | - | - | CASSLSSARATDTQYF | TGTGCCAGCAGCCTCTCTAGCGCACGTGCGACAGATACGCAGTATTTT
TRBJ1-2 | TRBV5-1 | TRBD1 | many | CASSQGQGLYGYTF | TGCGCCAGCAGCCAAGGACAGGGCCTCTATGGCTACACCTTC
TRBJ2-1 | TRBV6-1 | TRBD2 | - | CASSRREPLAGFYNEQFF | TGTGCCAGCAGCCGCCGGGAGCCCTTAGCGGGGTTCTACAATGAGCAGTTCTTC
TRBJ2-7 | TRBV5-1 | TRBD1 | few | CASSLGSVQGVDYEQYF | TGCGCCAGCAGCTTGGGATCGGTCCAGGGGGTCGACTACGAGCAGTACTTC
TRBJ1-1 | TRBV5-8 | - | many | CASSLLRSEAFF | TGTGCCAGCAGCTTACTCAGGAGTGAAGCTTTCTTT
TRBJ2-1 | TRBV3-1 | - | many | CASSQDSGRGNEQFF | TGTGCCAGCAGCCAAGATAGTGGCAGGGGCAATGAGCAGTTCTTC
TRBJ2-1 | TRBV6-6 | TRBD1 | few | CASSYYRGEDNEQFF | TGTGCCAGCAGTTATTACAGGGGTGAAGACAATGAGCAGTTCTTC
TRBJ2-1 | TRBV12-3/TRBV12-4 | TRBD2 | many | CASSLLRGDEQFF | TGTGCCAGCAGTCTCCTTCGGGGGGATGAGCAGTTCTTC
TRBJ1-5 | TRBV4-1 | - | - | CASSLGALNNQPQHF | TGCGCCAGCAGTCTAGGGGCCCTAAACAATCAGCCCCAGCATTTT
TRBJ1-5 | TRBV2 | - | few | CACHRDSNQPQHF | TGTGCCTGTCACAGAGATAGCAATCAGCCCCAGCATTTT
TRBJ2-7 | TRBV10-3 | - | many | CAISEAGGFDEQYF | TGTGCCATCAGTGAGGCAGGGGGGTTTGACGAGCAGTACTTC
TRBJ2-7 | TRBV29-1 | - | few | CSVVRIGHEQYF | TGCAGCGTTGTGAGGATTGGTCACGAGCAGTACTTC
TRBJ1-1 | TRBV12-3/TRBV12-4 | - | - | CASMGPGRTEAFF | TGTGCCAGCATGGGGCCGGGAAGGACTGAAGCTTTCTTT
TRBJ1-6 | TRBV28 | - | - | CASSRKAGVDFSPLHF | TGTGCCAGCAGTCGAAAGGCGGGGGTGGATTTTTCACCCCTCCACTTT
TRBJ2-1 | TRBV2 | - | many | CAFRTVINNEQFF | TGTGCCTTTAGGACAGTAATTAACAATGAGCAGTTCTTC
TRBJ2-4 | TRBV12-3/TRBV12-4 | - | many | CASSPSRLGTQNIQYF | TGTGCCAGCAGCCCCTCCCGGCTAGGGACCCAAAACATTCAGTACTTC
TRBJ2-7 | TRBV14 | - | - | CASSQRNYEQYF | TGTGCCAGCAGCCAGAGGAACTACGAGCAGTACTTC
TRBJ2-7 | TRBV6-1 | - | many | CASIETGTATYEQYF | TGTGCCAGCATCGAAACCGGGACGGCTACCTACGAGCAGTACTTC
TRBJ2-2 | TRBV7-6 | TRBD2 | many | CASKGLAVNTGELFF | TGTGCCAGCAAGGGACTAGCGGTAAACACCGGGGAGCTGTTTTTT
TRBJ1-2 | TRBV6-1 | - | many | CASSSSRGGNYGYTF | TGTGCCAGCAGCTCGAGCCGTGGGGGGAACTATGGCTACACCTTC
TRBJ1-5 | TRBV3-1 | - | few | CASGRVGQPQHF | TGTGCCAGCGGCAGGGTGGGTCAGCCCCAGCATTTT
TRBJ1-2 | TRBV12-3/TRBV12-4 | - | many | CATKGRVYGYTF | TGTGCCACCAAAGGGAGGGTCTATGGCTACACCTTC
TRBJ2-1 | TRBV5-1 | - | many | CAPQEGGAVYNEQFF | TGCGCGCCCCAGGAGGGGGGGGCTGTGTACAATGAGCAGTTCTTC
TRBJ2-3 | TRBV5-1 | TRBD2 | many | CASSLSGGADTQYF | TGCGCCAGCAGCTTGAGCGGGGGGGCAGATACGCAGTATTTT
TRBJ1-2 | TRBV20-1 | - | many | CSAVDTNYGYTF | TGCAGTGCTGTTGACACGAACTATGGCTACACCTTC
TRBJ1-2 | TRBV5-1 | TRBD1 | - | CASSGTGVGYTF | TGCGCCAGCAGCGGGACAGGGGTAGGCTACACCTTC
TRBJ2-1 | TRBV20-1 | - | many | CSASLMRWNEQFF | TGCAGTGCTAGCCTTATGAGGTGGAATGAGCAGTTCTTC
TRBJ2-1 | TRBV7-6 | - | - | CASSPRGGFSPWF | TGTGCCAGCAGCCCGAGGGGAGGATTTAGTCCTTGGTTC
TRBJ2-2 | TRBV12-3/TRBV12-4 | - | many | CATSTGNTGELFF | TGTGCCACCTCGACAGGGAACACCGGGGAGCTGTTTTTT
TRBJ2-1 | TRBV7-2 | TRBD2 | many | CASSILTSGRFNEQFF | TGTGCCAGCAGCATCCTGACTAGCGGGAGGTTCAATGAGCAGTTCTTC
TRBJ1-6 | TRBV20-1 | - | many | CSAPPAGRENSPLHF | TGCAGTGCCCCCCCGGCGGGCAGGGAGAATTCACCCCTCCACTTT
TRBJ1-6 | TRBV5-1 | - | many | CASSLRDGSNSPLHF | TGCGCCAGCAGCTTGAGGGACGGCTCAAATTCACCCCTCCACTTT
TRBJ1-5 | TRBV29-1 | - | many | CSVSEGFLGQPQHF | TGCAGCGTTTCTGAGGGGTTTCTGGGTCAGCCCCAGCATTTT
TRBJ2-5 | TRBV18 | - | many | CASSAYNEETQYF | TGTGCCAGCTCAGCATACAATGAAGAGACCCAGTACTTC
TRBJ2-7 | TRBV20-1 | - | many | CSAHPTGRAYEQYF | TGCAGTGCTCACCCGACCGGTAGGGCTTACGAGCAGTACTTC
TRBJ2-5 | TRBV29-1 | - | - | CSVGEWGGRKTQYF | TGCAGCGTTGGCGAGTGGGGCGGGCGAAAGACCCAGTACTTC
TRBJ2-7 | TRBV20-1 | TRBD1 | many | CSARDQGQGILEQYF | TGCAGTGCTAGAGATCAGGGACAGGGAATCCTCGAGCAGTACTTC
TRBJ2-2 | TRBV29-1 | TRBD2 | many | CSGGETGELFF | TGCAGTGGGGGGGAAACCGGGGAGCTGTTTTTT
TRBJ2-5 | TRBV7-7 | - | - | CASSFQRGETQYF | TGTGCCAGCAGCTTCCAGCGAGGGGAGACCCAGTACTTC
TRBJ2-1 | TRBV5-6 | TRBD2 | few | CASSSGRASGADEQFF | TGTGCCAGCAGTTCAGGTAGGGCCAGCGGGGCGGATGAGCAGTTCTTC
TRBJ2-1 | TRBV6-5 | TRBD2 | many | CASSLAGVGNEQFF | TGTGCCAGCAGCTTAGCGGGAGTCGGTAATGAGCAGTTCTTC
TRBJ2-7 | TRBV5-6 | - | - | CASSIITWRIENNYEQYF | TGTGCCAGCAGCATAATCACGTGGCGGATCGAGAATAACTACGAGCAGTACTTC
TRBJ2-1 | TRBV6-5 | - | many | CRGLPQNNEQFF | TGCCGAGGGCTACCTCAAAACAATGAGCAGTTCTTC
TRBJ2-5 | TRBV5-6 | TRBD1 | few | CASSISGTGFGTQYF | TGTGCCAGCAGCATCTCCGGGACAGGGTTCGGGACCCAGTACTTC
TRBJ2-7 | TRBV14 | - | few | CASSQDYPMSLYEQYF | TGTGCCAGCAGCCAAGATTACCCCATGTCACTCTACGAGCAGTACTTC
TRBJ1-4 | TRBV28 | TRBD1 | - | CASSLNPDRGKLFF | TGTGCCAGCAGTCTAAACCCCGACAGGGGTAAACTGTTTTTT
TRBJ2-7 | TRBV12-3/TRBV12-4 | - | many | CASSLAGGLSGEQYF | TGTGCCAGCAGTTTAGCCGGAGGTCTAAGTGGCGAGCAGTACTTC
TRBJ2-3 | TRBV20-1 | TRBD2 | many | CSACGEIGTSENFATDTQYF | TGCAGTGCTTGTGGCGAGATTGGGACTAGCGAGAACTTTGCCACAGATACGCAGTATTTT